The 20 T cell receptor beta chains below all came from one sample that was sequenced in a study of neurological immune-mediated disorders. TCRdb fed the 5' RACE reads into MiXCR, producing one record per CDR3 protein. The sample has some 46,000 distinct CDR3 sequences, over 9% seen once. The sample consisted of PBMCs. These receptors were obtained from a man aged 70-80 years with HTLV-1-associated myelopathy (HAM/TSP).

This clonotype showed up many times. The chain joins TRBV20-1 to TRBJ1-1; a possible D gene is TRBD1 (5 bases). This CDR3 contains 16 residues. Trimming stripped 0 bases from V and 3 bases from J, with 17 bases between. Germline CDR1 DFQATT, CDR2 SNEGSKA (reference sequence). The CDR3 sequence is CSARDSPSLGDTEAFF. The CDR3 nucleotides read TGCAGTGCTAGAGATTCGCCTTCCCTGGGGGACACTGAAGCTTTCTTT.

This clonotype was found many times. CDR3 in DNA: TGCAGTGCTAGACAGGCTAGCGGGAGTCTCAGGAATGAGCAGTTCTTC. This translates into CSARQASGSLRNEQFF. This chain joins TRBV20-1 and TRBJ2-1; TRBD2 matches 10 bases. The CDR3 is made up of 16 amino acids. Losses at the gene ends were 2 bases for V and 7 bases for J; bases not matched to a gene: 11. Germline values: CDR1 DFQATT, CDR2 SNEGSKA (reference sequence).

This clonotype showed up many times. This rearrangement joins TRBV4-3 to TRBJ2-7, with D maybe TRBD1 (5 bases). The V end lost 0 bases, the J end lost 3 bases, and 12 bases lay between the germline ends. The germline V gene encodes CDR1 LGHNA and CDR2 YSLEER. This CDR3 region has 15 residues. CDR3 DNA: TGCGCCAGCAGCCAAGATCCGACAGCTATCTACGAGCAGTACTTC. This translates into CASSQDPTAIYEQYF.

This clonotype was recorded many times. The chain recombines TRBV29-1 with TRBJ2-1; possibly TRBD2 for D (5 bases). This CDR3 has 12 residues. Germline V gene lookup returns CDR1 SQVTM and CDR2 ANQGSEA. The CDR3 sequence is CGLDFSYNEQFF. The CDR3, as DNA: TGCGGCTTGGACTTTTCCTACAATGAGCAGTTCTTC.

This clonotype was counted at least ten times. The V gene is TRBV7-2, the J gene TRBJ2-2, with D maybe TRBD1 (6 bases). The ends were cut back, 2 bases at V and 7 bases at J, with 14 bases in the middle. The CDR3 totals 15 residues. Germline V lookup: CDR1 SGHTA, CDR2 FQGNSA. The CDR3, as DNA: TGTGCCAGCAGCTTACGTTTGGGGGCCGACGGGGAGCTGTTTTTT. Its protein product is CASSLRLGADGELFF.

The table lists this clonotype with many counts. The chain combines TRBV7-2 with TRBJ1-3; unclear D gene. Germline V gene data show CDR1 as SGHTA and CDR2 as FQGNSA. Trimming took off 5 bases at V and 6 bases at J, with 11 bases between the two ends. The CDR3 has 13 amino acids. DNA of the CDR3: TGTGCCAGCAGCCGGATGCCCCAAAACACCATATATTTT. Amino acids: CASSRMPQNTIYF.

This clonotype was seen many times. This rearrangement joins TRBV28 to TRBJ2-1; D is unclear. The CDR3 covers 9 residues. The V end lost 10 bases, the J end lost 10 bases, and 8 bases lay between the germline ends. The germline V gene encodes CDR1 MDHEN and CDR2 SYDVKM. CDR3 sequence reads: CATGREQFF. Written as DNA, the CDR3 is TGTGCCACCGGTCGGGAGCAGTTCTTC.

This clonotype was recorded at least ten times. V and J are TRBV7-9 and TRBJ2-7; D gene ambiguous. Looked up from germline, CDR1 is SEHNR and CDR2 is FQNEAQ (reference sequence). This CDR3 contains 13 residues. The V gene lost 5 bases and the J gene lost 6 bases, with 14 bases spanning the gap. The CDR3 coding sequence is TGTGCCAGCAGCGAGGCCTCGTCGGGCGAGCAGTACTTC. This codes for CASSEASSGEQYF.

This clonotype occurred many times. The CDR3 DNA reads TGTGCCAGCCACCGGACTAACCACAATGAGCAGTTCTTC. Protein: CASHRTNHNEQFF. The V gene is TRBV6-2 or TRBV6-3, the J gene TRBJ2-1; a weak D match, TRBD2 (6 bases). The CDR3 covers 13 residues. CDR1 is MNHEY and CDR2 is SVGEGT in the germline V gene. V lost 8 bases and J lost 5, with 13 bases in between.

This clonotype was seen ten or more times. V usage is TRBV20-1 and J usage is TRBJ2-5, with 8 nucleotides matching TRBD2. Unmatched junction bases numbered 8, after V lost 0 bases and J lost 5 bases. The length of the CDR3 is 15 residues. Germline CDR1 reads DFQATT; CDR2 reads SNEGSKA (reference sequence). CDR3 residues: CSARDGREGRETQYF. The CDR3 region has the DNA TGCAGTGCTAGAGACGGGAGGGAGGGAAGGGAGACCCAGTACTTC.

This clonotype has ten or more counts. The CDR3: CSVALARNEQFF. Written as DNA, the CDR3 is TGCAGCGTTGCGCTAGCGCGCAATGAGCAGTTCTTC. V and J are TRBV29-1 and TRBJ2-1, with TRBD2 as a possible D gene (6 bases). The CDR3 spans 12 residues. CDR1 is SQVTM and CDR2 is ANQGSEA in the germline V gene. V lost 4 bases and J 6 bases, leaving 10 bases between the germline ends.

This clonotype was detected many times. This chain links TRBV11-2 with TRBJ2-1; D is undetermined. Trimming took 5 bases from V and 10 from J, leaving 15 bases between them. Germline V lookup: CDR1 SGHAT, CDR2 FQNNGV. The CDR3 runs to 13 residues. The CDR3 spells CASSTLTRREQFF. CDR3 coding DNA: TGTGCCAGCAGCACATTGACCAGGAGAGAGCAGTTCTTC.

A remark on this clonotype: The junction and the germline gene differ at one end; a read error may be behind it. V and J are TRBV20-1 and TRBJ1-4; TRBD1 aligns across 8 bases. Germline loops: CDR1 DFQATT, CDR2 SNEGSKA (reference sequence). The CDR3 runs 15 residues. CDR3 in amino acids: CSTRPWTGRDENLFF. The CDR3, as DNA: TGCAGTACTAGACCTTGGACAGGGAGAGATGAAAATCTGTTTTTT.

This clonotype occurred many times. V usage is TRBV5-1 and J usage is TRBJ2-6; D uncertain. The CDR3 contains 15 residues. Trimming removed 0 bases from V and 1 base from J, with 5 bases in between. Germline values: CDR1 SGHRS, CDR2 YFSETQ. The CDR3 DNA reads TGCGCCAGCAGCTTGGAAATGTCTGGGGCCAACGTCCTGACTTTC. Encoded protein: CASSLEMSGANVLTF.

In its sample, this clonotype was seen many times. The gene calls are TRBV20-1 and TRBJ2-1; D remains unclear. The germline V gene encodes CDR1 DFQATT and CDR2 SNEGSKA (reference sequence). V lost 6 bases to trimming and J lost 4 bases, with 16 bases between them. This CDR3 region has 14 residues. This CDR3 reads CSAPLVPTYNEQFF. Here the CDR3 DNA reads TGCAGTGCCCCGCTCGTGCCAACTTACAATGAGCAGTTCTTC.

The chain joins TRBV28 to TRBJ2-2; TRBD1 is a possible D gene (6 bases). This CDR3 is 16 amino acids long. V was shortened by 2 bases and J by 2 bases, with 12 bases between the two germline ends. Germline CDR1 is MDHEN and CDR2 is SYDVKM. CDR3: CASSLPTGPNTGELFF. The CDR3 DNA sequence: TGTGCCAGCAGTTTACCGACAGGACCCAACACCGGGGAGCTGTTTTTT. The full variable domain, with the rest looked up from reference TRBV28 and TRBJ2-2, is DVKVTQSSRYLVKRTGEKVFLECVQDMDHENMFWYRQDPGLGLRLIYFSYDVKMKEKGDIPEGYSVSREKKERFSLILESASTNQTSMYLCASSLPTGPNTGELFFGEGSRLTVL.

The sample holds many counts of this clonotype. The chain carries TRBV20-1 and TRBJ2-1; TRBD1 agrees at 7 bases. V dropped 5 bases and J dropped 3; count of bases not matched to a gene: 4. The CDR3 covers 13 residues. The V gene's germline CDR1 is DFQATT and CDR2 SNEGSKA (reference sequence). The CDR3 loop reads CSALRQGYNEQFF. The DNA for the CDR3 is TGCAGTGCTTTACGACAGGGCTACAATGAGCAGTTCTTC.

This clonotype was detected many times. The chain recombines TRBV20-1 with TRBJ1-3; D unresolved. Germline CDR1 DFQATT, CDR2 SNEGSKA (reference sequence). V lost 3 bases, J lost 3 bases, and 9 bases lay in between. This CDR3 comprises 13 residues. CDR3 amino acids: CSASRADGNTIYF. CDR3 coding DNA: TGCAGTGCTAGTCGAGCAGATGGAAACACCATATATTTT.

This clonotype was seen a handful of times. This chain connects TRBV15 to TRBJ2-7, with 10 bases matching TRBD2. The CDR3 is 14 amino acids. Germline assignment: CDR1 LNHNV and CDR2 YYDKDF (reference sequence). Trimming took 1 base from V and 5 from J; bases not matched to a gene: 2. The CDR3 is CATSRGAGGNEQYF. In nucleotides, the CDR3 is TGTGCCACCAGCAGAGGAGCGGGAGGGAACGAGCAGTACTTC. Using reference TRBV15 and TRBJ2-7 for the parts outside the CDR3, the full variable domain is DAMVIQNPRYQVTQFGKPVTLSCSQTLNHNVMYWYQQKSSQAPKLLFHYYDKDFNNEADTPDNFQSRRPNTSFCFLDIRSPGLGDTAMYLCATSRGAGGNEQYFGPGTRLTVT.

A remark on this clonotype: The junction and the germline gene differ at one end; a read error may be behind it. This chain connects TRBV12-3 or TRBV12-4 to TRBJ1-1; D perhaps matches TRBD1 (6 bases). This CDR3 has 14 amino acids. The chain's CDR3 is CVSSRTQGNNEAFF. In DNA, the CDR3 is TGTGTCAGCAGTAGAACCCAGGGGAACAATGAAGCTTTCTTT.